Listed below are T cell receptor beta chains from one sample, sequenced in a study of control samples from healthy donors and cancer patients. The table came from immunoSEQ multiplex PCR; TCRdb's copy has only in-frame clones and leaves some out. In the table there are tens of thousands of clones, around 87% of which are singletons. Specimen: blood. These receptors all come from a woman aged 45 to 65 in good health. Each CDR3 is given with its conserved first and last residue.

V: TRBV6-1; J: TRBJ2-5; CDR3: CASSEGGARTQETQYF
V: TRBV18; J: TRBJ2-7; CDR3: CASSRETGLTYEQYF
V: TRBV6-1; J: TRBJ2-5; CDR3: CASSERDPQETQYF
V: TRBV12-5; J: TRBJ1-4; CDR3: CASGLVPEGKLFF
V: TRBV15; J: TRBJ1-5; CDR3: CATSRELTGSNQPQHF
V: TRBV4-2; J: TRBJ2-3; CDR3: CASSQEPAGSPTDTQYF
V: TRBV29-1; J: TRBJ2-7; CDR3: CSVGSRGLAGYEQYF
V: TRBV2; J: TRBJ1-6; CDR3: CASSEFLVGGNSPLHF
V: TRBV4-3; J: TRBJ2-2; CDR3: CASSPGTGGYSGENTGELFF
V: TRBV5-1; J: TRBJ2-2; CDR3: CASYDRGRNTGELFF
V: TRBV5-4; J: TRBJ2-1; CDR3: CASSLTGLLVLGEQFF
V: TRBV7-8; J: TRBJ2-7; CDR3: CASSLVPTLQSYEQYF
V: TRBV7-2; J: TRBJ2-3; CDR3: CASSLGAYADTQYF